There are a few counts of the clone carrying this T cell receptor (beta chain). Its specificity is unknown. The data were obtained in a study of beta chain features in type 1 diabetes. Study-level points and caveats: Whether TCRB rearrangement is influenced by HLA type went unresolved here. PCR might favor shorter templates, but any such skew would affect patients and controls equally.

The V end was cut by 8 bases, the J end by 7 bases, with 30 bases between. CDR1 is SQVTM, CDR2 ANQGSEA, per germline. The CDR3 totals 16 residues. One heparinised draw of blood, averaging about 110 mL, came from each donor. Via the markers CD45RO/CCR7/CD25/CD127/CD95/CD27, stem cell-like memory, regulatory, central memory and naive CD4+ cells were sorted. The whole isolated RNA underwent reverse transcription, so sequencing captured expressed TCRB transcripts. Method: immunoSEQ multiplex PCR; TCRdb's copy keeps in-frame clones and lacks some. The table records roughly 380,000 clones, about 19% of them present only once.

The genes are TRBV29-1 and TRBJ2-7; possible D gene TRBD2, 7 bases. This sequence was found in a young woman in good health. Sequenced sample: naive CD4+ T cells from blood. The CDR3 nucleotides read TGCAGCTTCTTTGGACCTGGGGGGGCTCTAAGGCGGGAGCAGTACTTC. Amino acid sequence: CSFFGPGGALRREQYF.